This section outlines one T cell receptor beta chain sequence together with its context. This entry belongs to a study of T cells after yellow fever vaccination. As TCR cDNA was made by 5'RACE template switching, a universal primer site and UMIs were added. TCRdb analysed the 5' RACE reads with MiXCR anew, one entry per CDR3 protein. The sample lists 500,000 to 650,000 distinct CDR3 sequences, more than 9% occurring once. The ends were cut back, 6 bases at V and 5 bases at J, with 17 bases in the middle. CDR3 size: 14 residues. The V call is TRBV12-3 or TRBV12-4, the J call TRBJ2-7, with a tentative D call TRBD1 (6 bases). The source material was PBMCs, sampled on the day of the yellow fever booster vaccination. The receptor was derived from a man aged 25-40 years who received the YFV17D yellow fever vaccine. The CDR3 spells CASSITTGSHEQYF. In DNA, the CDR3 is TGTGCCAGCAGCATCACAACAGGGTCCCACGAGCAGTACTTC.